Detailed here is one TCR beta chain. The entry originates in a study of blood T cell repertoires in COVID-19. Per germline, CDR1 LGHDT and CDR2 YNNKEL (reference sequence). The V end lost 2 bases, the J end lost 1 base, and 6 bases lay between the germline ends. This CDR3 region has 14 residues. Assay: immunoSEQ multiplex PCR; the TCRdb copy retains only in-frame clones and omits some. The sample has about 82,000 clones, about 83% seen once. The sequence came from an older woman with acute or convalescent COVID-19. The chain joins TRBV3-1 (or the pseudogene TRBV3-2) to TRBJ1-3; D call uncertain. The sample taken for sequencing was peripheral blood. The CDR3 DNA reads TGTGCCAGCAGCCAAAGCGATTCTGGAAACACCATATATTTT. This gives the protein CASSQSDSGNTIYF.